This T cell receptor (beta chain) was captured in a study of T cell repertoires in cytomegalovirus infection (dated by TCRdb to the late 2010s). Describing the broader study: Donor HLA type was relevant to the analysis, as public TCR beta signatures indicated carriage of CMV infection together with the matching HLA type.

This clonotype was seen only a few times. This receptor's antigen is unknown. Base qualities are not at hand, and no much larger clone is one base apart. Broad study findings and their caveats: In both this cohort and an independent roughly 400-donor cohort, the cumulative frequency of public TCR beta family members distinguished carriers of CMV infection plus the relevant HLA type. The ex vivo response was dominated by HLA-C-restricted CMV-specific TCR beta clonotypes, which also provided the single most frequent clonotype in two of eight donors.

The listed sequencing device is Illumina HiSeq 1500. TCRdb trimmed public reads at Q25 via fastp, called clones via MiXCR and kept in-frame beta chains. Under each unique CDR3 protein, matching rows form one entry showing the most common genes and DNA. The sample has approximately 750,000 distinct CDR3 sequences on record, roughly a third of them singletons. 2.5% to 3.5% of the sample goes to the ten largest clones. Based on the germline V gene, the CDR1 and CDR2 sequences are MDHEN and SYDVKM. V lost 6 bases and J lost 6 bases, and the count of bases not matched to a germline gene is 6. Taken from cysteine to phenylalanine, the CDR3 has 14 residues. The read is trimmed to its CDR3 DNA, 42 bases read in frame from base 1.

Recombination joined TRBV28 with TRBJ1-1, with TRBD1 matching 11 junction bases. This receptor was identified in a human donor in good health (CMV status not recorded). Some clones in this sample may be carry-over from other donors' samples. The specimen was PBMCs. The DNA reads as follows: TGTGCCAGCAGGCGGACAGGGGGCGACGCTGAAGCTTTCTTT. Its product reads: CASRRTGGDAEAFF.